This T cell receptor beta chain came from a study of T cell responses to AZD1222 COVID-19 vaccine. Study-level findings and limits: The peak T cell response came first, and repertoires were sampled only after it. Distributed over spike, vaccine-associated CD4 TCRs predominated at 160-218 and 743-854.

For this clone: The antigen is not known.

The CDR3 consists of 16 residues. The germline V and J ends were trimmed by 0 bases and 1 base, with 12 bases remaining between them. Germline V gives CDR1 MGHRA, CDR2 YSYEKL. Method: immunoSEQ multiplex PCR; TCRdb's copy keeps in-frame clones and lacks some. The sample carries about 140,000 clones, roughly nine tenths recorded once. The specimen was peripheral blood, collected on day 0 of AZD1222 vaccination. This clonotype was obtained from an adult in good health. The V call is TRBV4-1, the J call TRBJ2-5, with D possibly being TRBD1 or TRBD2 (6 bases each). The chain's CDR3 is CASSQEGRGVQETQYF. The CDR3 DNA reads TGCGCCAGCAGCCAAGAGGGAAGGGGGGTCCAAGAGACCCAGTACTTC.